At least ten counts were recorded for the clone carrying this T cell receptor (beta chain). One entry per CDR3 protein results from TCRdb running MiXCR on the 5' RACE reads. The sample includes roughly 700,000 distinct CDR3 sequences, 8% to 9% of them seen just once. These data are taken from a study of identical twins. This sample also appeared in a second study, on yellow fever vaccine responses in identical twins.

What was sequenced was PBMCs. This receptor was identified in a woman between 18 and 29 years old in good health.

The CDR3 region is CSATGLAGTGELFF. CDR3 coding DNA: TGCAGTGCTACGGGACTAGCGGGGACCGGGGAGCTGTTTTTT. J is TRBJ2-2 and V is TRBV20-1; 13 bases align to TRBD2. Germline V gene sequence: CDR1 DFQATT, CDR2 SNEGSKA (reference sequence). CDR3 length: 14 amino acids. V was pared by 4 bases and J by 5 bases, with 1 base of the junction left unmatched.